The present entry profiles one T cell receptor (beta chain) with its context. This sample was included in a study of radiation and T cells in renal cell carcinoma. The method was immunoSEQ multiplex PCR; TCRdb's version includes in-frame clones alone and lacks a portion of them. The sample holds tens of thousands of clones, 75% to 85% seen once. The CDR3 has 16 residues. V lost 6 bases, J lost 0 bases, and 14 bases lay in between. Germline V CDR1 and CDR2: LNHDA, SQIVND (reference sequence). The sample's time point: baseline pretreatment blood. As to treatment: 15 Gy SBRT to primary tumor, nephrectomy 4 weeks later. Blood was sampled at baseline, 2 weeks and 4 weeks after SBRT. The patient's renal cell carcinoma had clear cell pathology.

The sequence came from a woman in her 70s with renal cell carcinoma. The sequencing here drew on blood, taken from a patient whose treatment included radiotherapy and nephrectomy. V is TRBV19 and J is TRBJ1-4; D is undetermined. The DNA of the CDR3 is TGTGCCAGTAGCCCGTCTCTGCTTGCAACTAATGAAAAACTGTTTTTT. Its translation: CASSPSLLATNEKLFF. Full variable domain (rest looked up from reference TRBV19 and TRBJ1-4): DGGITQSPKYLFRKEGQNVTLSCEQNLNHDAMYWYRQDPGQGLRLIYYSQIVNDFQKGDIAEGYSVSREKKESFPLTVTSAQKNPTAFYLCASSPSLLATNEKLFFGSGTQLSVL.